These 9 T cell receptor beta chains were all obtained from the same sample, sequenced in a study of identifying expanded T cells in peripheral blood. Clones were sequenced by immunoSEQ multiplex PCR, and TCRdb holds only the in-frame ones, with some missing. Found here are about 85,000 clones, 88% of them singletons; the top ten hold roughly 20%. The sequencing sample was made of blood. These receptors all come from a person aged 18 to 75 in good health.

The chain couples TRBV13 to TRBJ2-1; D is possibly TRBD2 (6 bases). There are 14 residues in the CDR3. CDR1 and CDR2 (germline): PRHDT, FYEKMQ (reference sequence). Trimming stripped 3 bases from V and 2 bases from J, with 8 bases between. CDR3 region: CASSFRGTYNEQFF. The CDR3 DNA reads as TGTGCCAGCAGCTTTCGGGGGACCTACAATGAGCAGTTCTTC.

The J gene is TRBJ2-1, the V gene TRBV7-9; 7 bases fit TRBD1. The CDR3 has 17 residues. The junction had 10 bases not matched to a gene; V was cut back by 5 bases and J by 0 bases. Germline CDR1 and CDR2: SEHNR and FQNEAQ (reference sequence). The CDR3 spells CASSEAKTGSSYNEQFF. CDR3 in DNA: TGTGCCAGCAGCGAAGCAAAGACAGGGAGCTCCTACAATGAGCAGTTCTTC.

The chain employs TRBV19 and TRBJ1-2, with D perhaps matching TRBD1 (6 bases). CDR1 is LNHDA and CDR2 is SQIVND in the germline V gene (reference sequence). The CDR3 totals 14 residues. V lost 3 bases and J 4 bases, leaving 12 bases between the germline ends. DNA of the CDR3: TGTGCCAGTAGTATCGGGGGCCGTTCCTATGGCTACACCTTC. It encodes CASSIGGRSYGYTF.

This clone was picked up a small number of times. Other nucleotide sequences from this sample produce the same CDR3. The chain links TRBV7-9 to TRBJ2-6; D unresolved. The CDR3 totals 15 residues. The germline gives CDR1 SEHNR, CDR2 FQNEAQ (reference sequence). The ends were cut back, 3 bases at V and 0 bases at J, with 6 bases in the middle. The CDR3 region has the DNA TGTGCCAGCAGCTTGACGGACTCTGGGGCCAACGTCCTGACTTTC. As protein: CASSLTDSGANVLTF.

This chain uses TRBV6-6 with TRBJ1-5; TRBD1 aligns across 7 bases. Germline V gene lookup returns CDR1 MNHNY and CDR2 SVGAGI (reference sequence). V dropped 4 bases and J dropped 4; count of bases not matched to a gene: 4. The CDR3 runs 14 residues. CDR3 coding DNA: TGTGCCAGCAGTTCCCCGACAGGGAATCAGCCCCAGCATTTT. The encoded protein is CASSSPTGNQPQHF.

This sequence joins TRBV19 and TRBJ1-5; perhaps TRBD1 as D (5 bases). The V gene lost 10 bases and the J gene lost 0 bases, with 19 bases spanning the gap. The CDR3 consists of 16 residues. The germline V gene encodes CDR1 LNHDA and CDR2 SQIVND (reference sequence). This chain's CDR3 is CATGTRGGDSNQPQHF. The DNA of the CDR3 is TGTGCCACGGGGACCAGAGGCGGAGATAGCAATCAGCCCCAGCATTTT.

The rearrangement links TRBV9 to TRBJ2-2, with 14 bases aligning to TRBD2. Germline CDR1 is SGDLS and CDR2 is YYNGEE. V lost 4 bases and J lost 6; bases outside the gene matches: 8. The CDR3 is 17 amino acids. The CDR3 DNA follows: TGTGCCAGCAGCTCGGGACTAGCGGGGGTATGGTCCGGGGAGCTGTTTTTT. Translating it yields CASSSGLAGVWSGELFF.

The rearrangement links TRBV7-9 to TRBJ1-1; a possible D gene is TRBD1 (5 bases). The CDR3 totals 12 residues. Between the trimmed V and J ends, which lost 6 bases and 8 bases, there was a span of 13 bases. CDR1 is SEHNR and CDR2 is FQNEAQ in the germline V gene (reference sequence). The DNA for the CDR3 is TGTGCCAGCAGGGGACCCGGAGGGGAAGCTTTCTTT. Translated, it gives CASRGPGGEAFF.

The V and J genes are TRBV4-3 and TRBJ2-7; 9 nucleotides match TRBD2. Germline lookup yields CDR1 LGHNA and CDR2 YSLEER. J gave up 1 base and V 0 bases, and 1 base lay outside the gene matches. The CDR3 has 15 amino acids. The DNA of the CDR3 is TGCGCCAGCAGCCAAGATCTAGCGGGGTCCTACGAGCAGTACTTC. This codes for CASSQDLAGSYEQYF.